This TCR beta chain was identified during a study of human T cells and chemical hapten exposure. In the study overall: Skin of the upper inner arm, around 2 cm by around 2 cm, received 2% DPC for sensitization. Weekly scalp doses of diphenylcyclopropenone were given to patients during the roughly 23-week study.

The CDR3 is 14 residues long. The germline V gene has CDR1 SGHTA and CDR2 FQGNSA. TCRdb recomputed calls from the RACE reads with MiXCR, one row per CDR3 protein. This sample has approximately 100,000 distinct CDR3 sequences, with approximately 11% found just once. This clonotype was observed once. At one end, the junction sequence differs from germline, possibly due to a read error. The sample's time point: patch test 1, 2 weeks after DPC sensitization. Documented treatment: therapeutic diphenylcyclopropenone sensitization with weekly scalp DPC. Whole blood that had not been fractionated was the source of extracted total RNA.

The starting material was whole blood, obtained in connection with sensitization to the hapten diphenylcyclopropenone (DPC). This TCR was recovered from a middle-aged woman with alopecia areata. Some clones in this sample may be carry-over from other donors' samples. The chain joins TRBV7-2 to TRBJ2-2; TRBD2 might be the D (5 bases). The CDR3 loop reads CAGSGYKHTGELFF. The CDR3 DNA is TGTGCCGGCAGCGGCTACAAACACACCGGGGAGCTGTTTTTT.